Described below is a single T cell receptor beta chain sequence and its context. Its antigen remains unidentified. The sample originates from a study of vaccination effects on CD4 cells after COVID-19. Germline V gene data show CDR1 as DFQATT and CDR2 as SNEGSKA (reference sequence). Between the trimmed V and J ends, which lost 1 base and 6 bases, there was a span of 7 bases. CDR3 size: 11 residues. The table came from immunoSEQ multiplex PCR; TCRdb's copy has only in-frame clones and leaves some out. The sample has around 23,000 clones; around 75% are singletons. Sequencing followed a ViraFEST assay step that expanded antigen-specific CD4+ T cells with viral peptide pools. CD4+ T cell isolation took place after 10 days of culture. The person's infection with SARS-CoV-2, confirmed by PCR, took place between March and December 2020. IL-2 medium supplanted half the medium on days 3 and 7.

The chain links TRBV20-1 to TRBJ2-7, with a weak D call TRBD2 (6 bases). The TCR sequence derives from a human donor who had a prior SARS-CoV-2 infection. Sample: CD4+ T cells from PBMCs cultured with a peptide pool, taken before COVID-19 vaccination. CDR3 DNA sequence: TGCAGTGCTAGAGTGGGACTCGAGCAGTACTTC. This gives the protein CSARVGLEQYF.